The rows below give T cell receptor beta chains drawn from one sample of a study of spatial heterogeneity in lung cancer. TCRdb used MiXCR to reprocess the 5' RACE reads, holding one entry per CDR3 protein. Here the sample spans some 10,000 distinct CDR3 sequences, around 9.4% being singletons. Specimen: PBMCs, collected at surgery. The source of these receptors is a male donor with early-stage non-small cell lung cancer. Each CDR3 is given with its conserved first and last residue. Each record gives: J gene, D gene, clone size, V gene, CDR3 DNA, CDR3 protein. The D gene is left open where the match is weak. The listing skips clone size in some rows; elsewhere it reads once, few, many or a size class.

J: TRBJ2-1
D: TRBD2
size: many
V: TRBV13
DNA: TGTGCCAGCAGCTTAGGGCTAGCGGAGTACAATGAGCAGTTCTTC
CDR3: CASSLGLAEYNEQFF

J: TRBJ2-6
D: TRBD2
size: many
V: TRBV7-3
DNA: TGTGCCAGCAGCTTAAAGGGACTAGCGGGGACAGGGGCCAACGTCCTGACTTTC
CDR3: CASSLKGLAGTGANVLTF

J: TRBJ1-1
D: TRBD1
size: medium-sized
V: TRBV5-6
DNA: TGTGCCAGCAGCTTCGGGACAGGGTGGGTTGGAGAAGCTTTCTTT
CDR3: CASSFGTGWVGEAFF

J: TRBJ1-1
D: .
size: .
V: TRBV6-5
DNA: TGTGCCAGCAGTGAGCTGGGGAACACTGAAGCTTTCTTT
CDR3: CASSELGNTEAFF

J: TRBJ1-6
D: TRBD1
size: medium-sized
V: TRBV14
DNA: TGTGCCAGCAGCCGCCGGACAGGGAGAACAACACCCCTCCACTTT
CDR3: CASSRRTGRTTPLHF

J: TRBJ2-3
D: .
size: many
V: TRBV14
DNA: TGTGCCAGCAGCCAAGGGGTGGGAGATACGCAGTATTTT
CDR3: CASSQGVGDTQYF

J: TRBJ1-2
D: TRBD1
size: many
V: TRBV28
DNA: TGTGCCAGCAGTGGCGACAGGGGACTTTATGGCTACACCTTC
CDR3: CASSGDRGLYGYTF

J: TRBJ2-7
D: TRBD1
size: medium-sized
V: TRBV2
DNA: TGTGCCAGCAGGGACAGGACAGGGGCCTACGAGCAGTACTTC
CDR3: CASRDRTGAYEQYF

J: TRBJ1-3
D: .
size: medium-sized
V: TRBV25-1
DNA: TGTGCCAGCAGTTCTGGAAACACCATATATTTT
CDR3: CASSSGNTIYF

J: TRBJ2-1
D: TRBD1
size: many
V: TRBV5-1
DNA: TGCGCCAGCAGCCACACGACAGGGAGCTCCTACAATGAGCAGTTCTTC
CDR3: CASSHTTGSSYNEQFF

J: TRBJ2-1
D: TRBD1
size: .
V: TRBV5-1
DNA: TGCGCCAGCAGCCTACGTGGACAGGGTTACAATGAGCAGTTCTTC
CDR3: CASSLRGQGYNEQFF

J: TRBJ1-2
D: .
size: many
V: TRBV23-1
DNA: TGCGCCAGCAGTCAATCTACGTATTTTGTTGGCGGCTACACCTTC
CDR3: CASSQSTYFVGGYTF

J: TRBJ1-1
D: .
size: few
V: TRBV27
DNA: TGTGCCAGCAGTCCCAGAATCGTCACTGAAGCTTTCTTT
CDR3: CASSPRIVTEAFF

J: TRBJ1-2
D: .
size: many
V: TRBV7-9
DNA: TGTGCCAGCAGCTTGCCGCCCGACAGGCCCCGTGGCTACACCTTC
CDR3: CASSLPPDRPRGYTF

J: TRBJ1-2
D: TRBD1
size: many
V: TRBV29-1
DNA: TGCAGCGTTGGCCAGGGGGGCACCTATGGCTACACCTTC
CDR3: CSVGQGGTYGYTF

J: TRBJ2-1
D: .
size: many
V: TRBV28
DNA: TGTGCCAGCATCCCCGGGACGGAGTACAATGAGCAGTTCTTC
CDR3: CASIPGTEYNEQFF

J: TRBJ2-7
D: .
size: few
V: TRBV20-1
DNA: TGCAGTGCATCGAAGGTCCCAAGCTCCTACGAGCAGTACTTC
CDR3: CSASKVPSSYEQYF

J: TRBJ2-3
D: TRBD2
size: medium-sized
V: TRBV11-2
DNA: TGTGCCAGCAGCTTAGCGGGGGGGCGTGGCACAGATACGCAGTATTTT
CDR3: CASSLAGGRGTDTQYF

J: TRBJ1-1
D: .
size: .
V: TRBV28
DNA: TGTCCCAGCAGTTTTGGTGGGGACCGGGGCGGCGCTGAAGCTTTCTTT
CDR3: CPSSFGGDRGGAEAFF

J: TRBJ1-6
D: .
size: many
V: TRBV6-1
DNA: TGTGCCAGCAGTGCCCCCACCGGGACGGAGAATTCACCCCTCCACTTT
CDR3: CASSAPTGTENSPLHF

J: TRBJ2-6
D: TRBD1
size: medium-sized
V: TRBV7-9
DNA: TGTGCCAGCAGCGCGGACAGGACTGGGGCCAACGTCCTGACTTTC
CDR3: CASSADRTGANVLTF

J: TRBJ1-5
D: .
size: many
V: TRBV24-1
DNA: TGTGCCACCAGTCGGGGATATGGGAGCAATCAGCCCCAGCATTTT
CDR3: CATSRGYGSNQPQHF

J: TRBJ2-7
D: .
size: many
V: TRBV29-1
DNA: TGCAGCGTTTCGGGGGGCAGGGGCCTCGAGCAGTACTTC
CDR3: CSVSGGRGLEQYF

J: TRBJ1-1
D: TRBD1
size: many
V: TRBV6-1
DNA: TGTGCAGGAATTGGACAGGCAGGAGCTTTCTTT
CDR3: CAGIGQAGAFF

J: TRBJ2-7
D: .
size: .
V: TRBV7-7
DNA: TGTGCCAGCAGCCCGGGCGGGGACTACGAGCAGTACTTC
CDR3: CASSPGGDYEQYF

J: TRBJ2-3
D: .
size: many
V: TRBV20-1
DNA: TGCAGTGCCTTCCGGGTCCAGGCCATGCAGTATTTT
CDR3: CSAFRVQAMQYF

J: TRBJ2-3
D: .
size: .
V: TRBV28
DNA: TGTGCCAGCAGTTTATTCCAGGGTGGAAATACGCAGTATTTT
CDR3: CASSLFQGGNTQYF

J: TRBJ2-7
D: .
size: medium-sized
V: TRBV6-1
DNA: TGTGCCAGCCCGAGGGGCTACGAGCAGTACTTC
CDR3: CASPRGYEQYF

J: TRBJ2-3
D: TRBD2
size: medium-sized
V: TRBV27
DNA: TGTGCCAGCAGTATCGGACTAGCTCCGTCGGCAGATACGCAGTATTTT
CDR3: CASSIGLAPSADTQYF

J: TRBJ1-1
D: .
size: .
V: TRBV6-6
DNA: TGTGCCAGTAGGGACGCCCCGAACACTGAAGCTTTCTTT
CDR3: CASRDAPNTEAFF

J: TRBJ2-2
D: TRBD2
size: .
V: TRBV7-8
DNA: TGTGCCAGCTCTAGCGGGAGTAGGACCGGGGAGCTGTTTTTT
CDR3: CASSSGSRTGELFF

J: TRBJ2-7
D: .
size: many
V: TRBV7-9
DNA: TGTGCCAGCAGCCGCGGGCGGCGCCAGGGTCCCCTCTACGAGCAGTACTTC
CDR3: CASSRGRRQGPLYEQYF

J: TRBJ1-4
D: TRBD1
size: many
V: TRBV5-6
DNA: TGTGCCAGCAGCCTCAGGACAGGGGGCTCTACGAGTGAAAAACTGTTTTTT
CDR3: CASSLRTGGSTSEKLFF

J: TRBJ2-7
D: TRBD1
size: many
V: TRBV28
DNA: TGTGCCAGCAAACTACAGGGGCGGGAGCAGTACTTC
CDR3: CASKLQGREQYF

J: TRBJ1-1
D: TRBD1
size: many
V: TRBV5-4
DNA: TGTGCCAGCAGCCCAGGACAGGGACGGAACACTGAAGCTTTCTTT
CDR3: CASSPGQGRNTEAFF

J: TRBJ2-7
D: TRBD2
size: many
V: TRBV28
DNA: TGTGCCAGCAGCCTACTAGCGGGGGTTAGCTCCTACGAGCAGTACTTC
CDR3: CASSLLAGVSSYEQYF

J: TRBJ1-4
D: TRBD1
size: many
V: TRBV29-1
DNA: TGCAGCGTTGCCGACAGGGTCAATGAAAAACTGTTTTTT
CDR3: CSVADRVNEKLFF

J: TRBJ2-5
D: .
size: medium-sized
V: TRBV18
DNA: TGTGCCAGCTCAGTCGCACCACGGCAAGAGACCCAGTACTTC
CDR3: CASSVAPRQETQYF

J: TRBJ1-1
D: TRBD1
size: many
V: TRBV13
DNA: TGTGCCAGCAGCCCCCAGGGGGTAGGCACTGAAGCTTTCTTT
CDR3: CASSPQGVGTEAFF

J: TRBJ2-7
D: TRBD1
size: many
V: TRBV23-1
DNA: TGCGCCAGCAGTCAATCTATCGGGACAGACTCCCCCCAGTACTTC
CDR3: CASSQSIGTDSPQYF

J: TRBJ1-1
D: .
size: few
V: TRBV12-2
DNA: TGTGCAAGTCGCGTGGGACATGGGGAGAACACTGAAGCTTTCTTT
CDR3: CASRVGHGENTEAFF

J: TRBJ2-5
D: .
size: many
V: TRBV29-1
DNA: TGCAGCGTTGACAAGGAGGACTCCGTGACCCAGTACTTC
CDR3: CSVDKEDSVTQYF

J: TRBJ2-4
D: TRBD2
size: medium-sized
V: TRBV6-2/TRBV6-3
DNA: TGTGCCAGCAGTAAAGGGACTAGCGGGGGAGCCAAAAACATTCAGTACTTC
CDR3: CASSKGTSGGAKNIQYF

J: TRBJ2-5
D: TRBD2
size: many
V: TRBV6-2/TRBV6-3
DNA: TGTGCCAGCAGTTACGGAAATAGCGGGGGAGCGGAGACCCAGTACTTC
CDR3: CASSYGNSGGAETQYF

J: TRBJ2-5
D: TRBD2
size: medium-sized
V: TRBV6-5
DNA: TGTGCCAGCAGTTACAATCCTATACTAGCGGGTGGCCAAGAGACCCAGTACTTC
CDR3: CASSYNPILAGGQETQYF

J: TRBJ1-1
D: .
size: many
V: TRBV20-1
DNA: TGCAGTGCTAGATTGCAGGGGCTTTCCGGTGAAGCTTTCTTT
CDR3: CSARLQGLSGEAFF